This TCR beta chain was found in a study of shared clonotypes between healthy human individuals. This table comes from immunoSEQ multiplex PCR, and its TCRdb copy is limited to in-frame clones, with some not included. The table shows 700,000 to 950,000 clones, with 90% to 98% occurring only once. V was cut by 1 base and J by 3 bases, with 7 bases left in between. CDR3 length: 13 residues. Germline V gene sequence: CDR1 MNHEY, CDR2 SVGAGI. Only CD45RO-negative cells positively selected for CCR7 counted as naive CD8 cells, so terminally differentiated effector memory CD45RA+ cells were excluded. The material sequenced was naive CD8+ T cells sorted from blood. This receptor was identified in a man aged 25 to 40 in good health. This chain links TRBV6-5 with TRBJ2-7; a possible D gene is TRBD1 (6 bases). CDR3 region: CASSYLTGYEQYF. CDR3 nucleotide sequence: TGTGCCAGCAGTTACTTGACAGGCTACGAGCAGTACTTC.